The clone carrying this TCR beta chain has a count of ten or more. The sample originates from a study of molecular identifiers for immune sequencing clone quantification. Study context: Four of five splits of RNA from around 18,000 or 91,000 naive CD8 cells were sequenced in replicates.

The authors built bulk TCR libraries by previously described methods with listed TCR primers. TCRdb passed the PCR reads through MiXCR, listing each CDR3 protein once. This table has around 480,000 distinct CDR3 sequences, around 25% appearing once. Germline trimming cut 7 bases from V and 9 bases from J; bases unmatched to any gene: 9. This CDR3 is built from 15 residues. Germline CDR1 is MDHEN and CDR2 is SYDVKM. This receptor was identified in a human donor in good health. Some libraries in this study had Jurkat cell RNA spiked in. The V and J genes are TRBV28 and TRBJ2-3; 14 nucleotides match TRBD2. Sequenced sample: naive CD8+ T cells from blood, with Jurkat cell RNA spiked in. Documented subset: FACS-sorted CD8+CD4-CCR7+CD45RA+ naive T cells. The CDR3 DNA follows: TGTGCCAGCACTATAAGACTAGCGGGAGGGGTGACGCAGTATTTT. Amino acids: CASTIRLAGGVTQYF.